These T cell receptor beta chains were read from a single sample in a study of identical twins. One entry per CDR3 protein results from TCRdb running MiXCR on the 5' RACE reads. Among under 500,000 distinct CDR3 sequences, over 11% were seen once, and the ten largest hold approximately 1%. The sample was also reused in another study, on yellow fever vaccine responses in identical twins.

Input material: CD4+ T cells sorted from blood. The receptors come from a woman younger than 30 in good health. Both conserved end residues are part of each CDR3.

v_call cdr3_aa
TRBV28 CASQGTPNTGELFF
TRBV9 CASSSTSRGETQYF
TRBV18 CASSPARGAHEQYF
TRBV4-2 CASSQDLGGPYNEQFF
TRBV5-4 CASSPQGQGIGNTIYF
TRBV6-5 CASSYSTPTGVGSSYEQYF
TRBV2 CASRRGGSGSTGELFF
TRBV2 CASSENRGQGQPQHF
TRBV20-1 CSARLGLLASPLHF
TRBV5-1 CASGPRTGEGPKDGYTF
TRBV10-1 CASSARLAGVETQYF
TRBV3-1 CASSQDLLRGDTQYF
TRBV4-3 CASSQVSGSVGNEQFF
TRBV5-1 CASIVGPGLGDTQYF
TRBV11-2 CASSLGLPGGELFF
TRBV13 CASSSPKASGANVLTF
TRBV5-1 CASSLVSGGAEETQYF
TRBV18 CASSPLGKTDSGANVLTF
TRBV6-1 CASSGSGSGYDEQFF
TRBV5-1 CASSLLDRNSYEQYF
TRBV12-3/TRBV12-4 CASSSRTKGAQETQYF
TRBV6-2/TRBV6-3 CASSGPVTGVRSGNQPQHF
TRBV15 CATSRSPGPRQETQYF
TRBV28 CASSLYVKIQQSDTQYF
TRBV30 CAWKRREIAGDADTQYF
TRBV5-6 CASSYVDRTGYEQYF
TRBV20-1 CSARDSGTIEQFF
TRBV7-2 CASSPGPGQGSSYEQYF
TRBV5-6 CASSLHNGGPSEQFF
TRBV4-1 CASSQDFGATLAKNIQYF
TRBV5-1 CASSLVSGRLQQFF
TRBV6-1 CASSVLPGLAGVMETQYF
TRBV3-1 CASSQTSKAFF
TRBV13 CASSQVRLAVNNEQFF
TRBV6-1 CASRPGPFTDTQYF
TRBV20-1 CSARVADLSNQPQHF
TRBV5-6 CASSLVTGGPGVQYF
TRBV5-1 CASSLRSGGAPDTQYF
TRBV15 CATSSPEGYGYTF
TRBV11-2 CASSLDLLAGVSYSGANVLTF
TRBV5-1 CASSFTGTPPFPGETQYF
TRBV12-3/TRBV12-4 CASSPRGGSYEQYF
TRBV20-1 CSARVAHEQYF
TRBV20-1 CSAKTSGRGIGNEQFF
TRBV20-1 CSATDISGANVLTF
TRBV28 CASSSPGQGLNTEAFF
TRBV3-1 CASSPALPGVGGYTF
TRBV20-1 CSARTSLVETQYF
TRBV12-3/TRBV12-4 CASRRTDPNQPQHF
TRBV20-1 CSASERGTDTQYF
TRBV10-2 CASSDPQDGYEQYF
TRBV20-1 CSARAVGLKTDTQYF
TRBV7-9 CASSRKATSTPGELFF
TRBV5-5 CASSLILGRVNNEQFF